The source of this T cell receptor (beta chain) is a study of blood T cell repertoires in COVID-19. This clone was counted only a few times. Generated by immunoSEQ multiplex PCR, the TCRdb table keeps only in-frame clones and is missing some. The table lists some 200,000 clones, less than 95% of them singletons. Trimming took off 0 bases at V and 5 bases at J, with 14 bases between the two ends. Germline V CDR1 and CDR2: SGHRS, YFSETQ. The CDR3 is made up of 15 amino acids. This TCR was recovered from a man between 25 and 39 years old with COVID-19, enrolled during active disease. The rearrangement uses TRBV5-1 and TRBJ1-1, with D maybe TRBD1 (5 bases). The sample was peripheral blood. CDR3 residues: CASSLAGMENTEAFF. The CDR3 DNA sequence: TGCGCCAGCAGCTTGGCAGGGATGGAGAATACTGAAGCTTTCTTT.